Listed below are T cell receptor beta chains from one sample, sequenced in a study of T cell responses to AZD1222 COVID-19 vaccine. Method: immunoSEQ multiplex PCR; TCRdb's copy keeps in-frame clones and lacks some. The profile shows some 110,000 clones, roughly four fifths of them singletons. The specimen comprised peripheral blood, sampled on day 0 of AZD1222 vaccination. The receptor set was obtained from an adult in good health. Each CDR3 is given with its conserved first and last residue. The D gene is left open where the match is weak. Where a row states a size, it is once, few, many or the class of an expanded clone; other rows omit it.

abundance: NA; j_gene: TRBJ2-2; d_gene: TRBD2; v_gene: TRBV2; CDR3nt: TGTGCCAGCAGTGATTCTAGCGGGAGTTCGAACACCGGGGAGCTGTTTTTT; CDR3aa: CASSDSSGSSNTGELFF
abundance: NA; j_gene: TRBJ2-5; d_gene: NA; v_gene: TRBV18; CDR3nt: TGTGCCAGCTCGGTACAGGTGCTCGAAGAGACCCAGTACTTC; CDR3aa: CASSVQVLEETQYF
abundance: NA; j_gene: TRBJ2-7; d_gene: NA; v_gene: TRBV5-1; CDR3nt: TGCGCCAGCAGCTTGGCCCCCGGGACAACGGCCTACGAGCAGTACTTC; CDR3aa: CASSLAPGTTAYEQYF
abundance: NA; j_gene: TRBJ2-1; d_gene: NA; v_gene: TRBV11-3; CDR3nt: TGTGCCAGCAGCTTGCGGGACAATGAGCAGTTCTTC; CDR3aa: CASSLRDNEQFF
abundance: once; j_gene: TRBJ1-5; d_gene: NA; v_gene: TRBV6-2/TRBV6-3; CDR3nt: TGTGCCAGCAGCGAGATAGGCGCAGGTCAGCCCCAGCATTTT; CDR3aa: CASSEIGAGQPQHF
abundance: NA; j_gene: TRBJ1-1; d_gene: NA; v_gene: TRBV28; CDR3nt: TGTGCCAGCCTCTCGGGGGGCACTGAAGCTTTCTTT; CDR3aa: CASLSGGTEAFF
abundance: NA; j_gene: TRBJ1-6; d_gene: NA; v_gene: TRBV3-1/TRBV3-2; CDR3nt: TGTGCCAGCAGCCAGGGGGCAGATTCACCCCTCCACTTT; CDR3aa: CASSQGADSPLHF
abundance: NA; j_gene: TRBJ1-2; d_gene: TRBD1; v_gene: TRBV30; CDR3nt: TGTGCCTGGAGTGTCAGGGGGCAGCGAAACACCTTC; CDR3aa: CAWSVRGQRNTF
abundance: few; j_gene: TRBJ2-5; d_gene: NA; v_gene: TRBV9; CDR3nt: TGTGCCAGCAGCGTATCCAGGGAAGAGACCCAGTACTTC; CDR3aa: CASSVSREETQYF
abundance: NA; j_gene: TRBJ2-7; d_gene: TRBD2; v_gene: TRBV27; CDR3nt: TGTGCCAGCAGAGCCATAGCGGGAGGCGGTTACGAGCAGTACTTC; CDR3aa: CASRAIAGGGYEQYF
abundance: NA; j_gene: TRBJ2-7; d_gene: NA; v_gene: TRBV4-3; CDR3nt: TGCGCCAGCAGCCAAGATTTAACAGGGCCCTACGAGCAGTACTTC; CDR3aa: CASSQDLTGPYEQYF
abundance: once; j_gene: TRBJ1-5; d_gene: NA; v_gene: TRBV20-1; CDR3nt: TGCAGTGCTAGTCTGCGAAATAGCAATCAGCCCCAGCATTTT; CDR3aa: CSASLRNSNQPQHF
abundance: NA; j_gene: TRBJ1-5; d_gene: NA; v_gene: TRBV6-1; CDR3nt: TGTGCCAGCAGTGAGGGGCCCATAGGGCTGACCGTCTATAGCAATCAGCCCCAGCATTTT; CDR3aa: CASSEGPIGLTVYSNQPQHF
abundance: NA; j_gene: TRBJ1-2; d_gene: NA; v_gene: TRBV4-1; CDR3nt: TGCGCCAGCAGCCAATTTGCGCGCCCTGCTAAAGCTAACTATGGCTACACCTTC; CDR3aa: CASSQFARPAKANYGYTF
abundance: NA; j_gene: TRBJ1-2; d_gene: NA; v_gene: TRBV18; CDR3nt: TGTGCCAGCTCTCCCGACGGGATCTATGGCTACACCTTC; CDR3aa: CASSPDGIYGYTF
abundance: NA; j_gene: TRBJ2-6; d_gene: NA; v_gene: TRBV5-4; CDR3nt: TGTGCCAGCAGCTTGAATAGTGTCCGGGGGGCCAACGTCCTGACTTTC; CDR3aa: CASSLNSVRGANVLTF
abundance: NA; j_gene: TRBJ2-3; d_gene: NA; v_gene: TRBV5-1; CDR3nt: TGCGCCAGCAGCTTCGAGGGCACAGATACGCAGTATTTT; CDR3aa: CASSFEGTDTQYF
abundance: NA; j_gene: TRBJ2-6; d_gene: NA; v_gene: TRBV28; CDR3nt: TGTGCCAGCAGTCCCGTCAGGGACCCTGGGGCCAACGTCCTGACTTTC; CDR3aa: CASSPVRDPGANVLTF
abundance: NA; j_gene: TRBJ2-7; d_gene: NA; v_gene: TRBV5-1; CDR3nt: TGCGCCAGCAGCTTGTCCGGGGAACTGCACGAGCAGTACTTC; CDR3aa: CASSLSGELHEQYF
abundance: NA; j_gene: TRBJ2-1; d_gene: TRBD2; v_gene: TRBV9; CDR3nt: TGTGCCAGCAGCTACGGAACTAGCGGGGGGGCCTACAATGAGCAGTTCTTC; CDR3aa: CASSYGTSGGAYNEQFF
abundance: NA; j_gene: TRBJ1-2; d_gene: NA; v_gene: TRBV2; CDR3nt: TGTGCCAGCAGTAACAGGGCTAACTATGGCTACACCTTC; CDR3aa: CASSNRANYGYTF
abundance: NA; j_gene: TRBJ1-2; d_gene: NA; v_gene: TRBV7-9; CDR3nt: TGTGCCAGCAGCTTAGGGGGGGATCGACAGAAGTATGGCTACACCTTC; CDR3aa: CASSLGGDRQKYGYTF
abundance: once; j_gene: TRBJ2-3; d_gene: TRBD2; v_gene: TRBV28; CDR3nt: TGTGCCAGCAGTTTAGATTTAGCGGGTGACCAAGATACGCAGTATTTT; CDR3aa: CASSLDLAGDQDTQYF
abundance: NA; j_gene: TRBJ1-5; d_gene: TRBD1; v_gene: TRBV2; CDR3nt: TGTGCCAGCAGTGTCGGGACAGGGCTTAGGTCGAGCAATCAGCCCCAGCATTTT; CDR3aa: CASSVGTGLRSSNQPQHF
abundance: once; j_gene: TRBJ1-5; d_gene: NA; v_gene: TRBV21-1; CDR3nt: TGTGCCACCAAACGGGGACAGACAAGGAGCAATCAGCCCCAGCATTTT; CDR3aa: CATKRGQTRSNQPQHF
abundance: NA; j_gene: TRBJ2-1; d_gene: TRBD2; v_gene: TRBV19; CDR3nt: TGTGCCAGTACCCCGGGAGGGTACAATGAGCAGTTCTTC; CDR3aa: CASTPGGYNEQFF
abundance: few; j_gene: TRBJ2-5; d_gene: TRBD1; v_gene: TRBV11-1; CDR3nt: TGTGCCAGCAGCCGGGACAGCCAAGAGACCCAGTACTTC; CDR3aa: CASSRDSQETQYF
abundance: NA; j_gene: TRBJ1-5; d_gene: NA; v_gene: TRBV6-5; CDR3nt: TGTGCCAGCAGTACTTCAGGGATTAGCAATCAGCCCCAGCATTTT; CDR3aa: CASSTSGISNQPQHF
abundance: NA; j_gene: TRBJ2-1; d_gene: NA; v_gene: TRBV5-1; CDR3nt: TGCGCCAGCAGCTTGGATCGGGGAGGCTATAATGAGCAGTTCTTC; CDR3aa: CASSLDRGGYNEQFF
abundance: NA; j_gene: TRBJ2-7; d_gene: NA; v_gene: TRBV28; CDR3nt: TGTGCCAGCAGTGCAACAGTCTACGAGCAGTACTTC; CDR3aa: CASSATVYEQYF
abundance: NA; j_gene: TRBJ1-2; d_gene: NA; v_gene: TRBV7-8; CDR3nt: TGTGCCAGCAGCTTAGATTTGGGCCGCTATGGCTACACCTTC; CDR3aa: CASSLDLGRYGYTF
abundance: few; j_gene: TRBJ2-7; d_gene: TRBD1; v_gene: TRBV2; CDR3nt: TGTGCCAGCAACGGACAGGGTGGACTCTACGAGCAGTACTTC; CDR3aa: CASNGQGGLYEQYF
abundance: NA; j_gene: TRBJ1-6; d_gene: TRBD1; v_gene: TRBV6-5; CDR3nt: TGTGCCAGCAGTTACAGGGACAGGGGTAATTCACCCCTCCACTTT; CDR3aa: CASSYRDRGNSPLHF
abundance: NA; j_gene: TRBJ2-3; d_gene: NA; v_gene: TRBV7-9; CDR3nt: TGTGCCAGCTGCCAGGACACAGATACGCAGTATTTT; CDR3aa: CASCQDTDTQYF
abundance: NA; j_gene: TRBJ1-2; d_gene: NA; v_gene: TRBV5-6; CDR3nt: TGTGCCAGCAGCGCCGCAGGGGTGGGTGCTTATGGCTACACCTTC; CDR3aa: CASSAAGVGAYGYTF
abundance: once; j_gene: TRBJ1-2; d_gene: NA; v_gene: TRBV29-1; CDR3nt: TGCAGCGTTGAACTCCCGGGGGGGGCTTACACCTTC; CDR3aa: CSVELPGGAYTF
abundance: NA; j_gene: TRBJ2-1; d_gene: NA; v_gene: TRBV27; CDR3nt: TGTGCCAGCAGTTTAATGACAGATAGGAATGAGCAGTTCTTC; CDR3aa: CASSLMTDRNEQFF
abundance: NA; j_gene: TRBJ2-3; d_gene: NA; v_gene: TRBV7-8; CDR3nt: TGTGCCAGCAGCCGAGTCACAGATACGCAGTATTTT; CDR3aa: CASSRVTDTQYF
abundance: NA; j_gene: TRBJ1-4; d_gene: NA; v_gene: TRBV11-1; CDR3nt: TGTGCCAGCAGCCGCGGAGGGGGGCGAGATGAAAAACTGTTTTTT; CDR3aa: CASSRGGGRDEKLFF
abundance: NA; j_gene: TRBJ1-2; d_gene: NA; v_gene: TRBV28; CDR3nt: TGTGCCACCGGATTGACCGGCTACACCTTC; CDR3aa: CATGLTGYTF
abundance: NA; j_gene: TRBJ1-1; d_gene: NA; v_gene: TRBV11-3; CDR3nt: TGTGCCAGCAGCCGGGGTCGAAAGGGGCGGAACACTGAAGCTTTCTTT; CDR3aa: CASSRGRKGRNTEAFF
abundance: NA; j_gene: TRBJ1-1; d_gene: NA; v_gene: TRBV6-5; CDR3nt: TGTGCCAGCAGTTACGAGGGAGGGAACACTGAAGCTTTCTTT; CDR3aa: CASSYEGGNTEAFF
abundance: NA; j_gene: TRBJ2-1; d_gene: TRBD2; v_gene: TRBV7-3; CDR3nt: TGTGCCAGCAGGGAGCCGGGACTAGCGGGCGGCGCCTACAATGAGCAGTTCTTC; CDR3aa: CASREPGLAGGAYNEQFF
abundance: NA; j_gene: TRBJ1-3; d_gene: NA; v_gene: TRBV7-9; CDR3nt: TGTGCCAGCAGCCGTAACAGTGCTGAGGGAAACACCATATATTTT; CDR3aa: CASSRNSAEGNTIYF